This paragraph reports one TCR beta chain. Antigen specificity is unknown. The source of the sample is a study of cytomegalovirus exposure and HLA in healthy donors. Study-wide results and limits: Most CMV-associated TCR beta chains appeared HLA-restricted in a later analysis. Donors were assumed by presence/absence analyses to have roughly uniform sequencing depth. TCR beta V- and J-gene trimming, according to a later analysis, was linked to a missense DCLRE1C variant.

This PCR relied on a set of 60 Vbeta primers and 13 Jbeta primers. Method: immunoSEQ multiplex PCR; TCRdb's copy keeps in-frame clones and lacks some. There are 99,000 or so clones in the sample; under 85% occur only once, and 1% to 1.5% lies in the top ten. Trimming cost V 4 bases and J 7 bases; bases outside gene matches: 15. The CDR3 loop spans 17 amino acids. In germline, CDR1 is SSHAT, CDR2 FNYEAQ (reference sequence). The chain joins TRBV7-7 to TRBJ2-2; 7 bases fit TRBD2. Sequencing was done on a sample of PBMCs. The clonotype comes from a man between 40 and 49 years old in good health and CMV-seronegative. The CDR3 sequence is CASSYSVPSAGVGELFF. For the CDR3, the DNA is TGTGCCAGCAGCTACTCGGTTCCTTCCGCGGGGGTCGGGGAGCTGTTTTTT.